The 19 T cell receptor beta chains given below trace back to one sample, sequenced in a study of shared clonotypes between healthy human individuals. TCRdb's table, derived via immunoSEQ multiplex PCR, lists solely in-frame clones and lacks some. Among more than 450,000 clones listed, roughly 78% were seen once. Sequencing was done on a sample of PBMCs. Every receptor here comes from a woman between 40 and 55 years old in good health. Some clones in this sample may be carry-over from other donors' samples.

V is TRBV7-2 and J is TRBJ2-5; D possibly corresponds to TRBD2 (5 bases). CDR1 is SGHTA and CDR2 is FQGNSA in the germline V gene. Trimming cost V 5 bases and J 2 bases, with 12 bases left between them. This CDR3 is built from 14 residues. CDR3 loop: CASSRYGLQETQYF. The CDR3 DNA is TGTGCCAGCAGCCGCTACGGACTTCAAGAGACCCAGTACTTC.

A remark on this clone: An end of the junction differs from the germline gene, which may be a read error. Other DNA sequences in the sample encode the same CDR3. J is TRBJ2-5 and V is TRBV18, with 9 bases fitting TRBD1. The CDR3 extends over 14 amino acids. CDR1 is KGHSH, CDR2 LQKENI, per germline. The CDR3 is CASSPQGAVETQYF. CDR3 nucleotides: TGTGCCAGCTCCCCACAGGGGGCAGTAGAGACCCAGTACTTC.

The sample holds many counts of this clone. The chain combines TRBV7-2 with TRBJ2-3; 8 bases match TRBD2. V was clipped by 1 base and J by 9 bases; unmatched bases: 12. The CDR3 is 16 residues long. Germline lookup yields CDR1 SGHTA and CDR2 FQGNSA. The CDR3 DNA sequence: TGTGCCAGCAGCTTAGTAGGGGGTAGCGGGGTGGTGACGCAGTATTTT. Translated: CASSLVGGSGVVTQYF.

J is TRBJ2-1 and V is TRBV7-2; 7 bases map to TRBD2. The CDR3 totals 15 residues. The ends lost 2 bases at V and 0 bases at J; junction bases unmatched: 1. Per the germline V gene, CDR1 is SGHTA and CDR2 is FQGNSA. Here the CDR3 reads CASSLREASYNEQFF. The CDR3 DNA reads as TGTGCCAGCAGCTTACGGGAGGCCTCCTACAATGAGCAGTTCTTC.

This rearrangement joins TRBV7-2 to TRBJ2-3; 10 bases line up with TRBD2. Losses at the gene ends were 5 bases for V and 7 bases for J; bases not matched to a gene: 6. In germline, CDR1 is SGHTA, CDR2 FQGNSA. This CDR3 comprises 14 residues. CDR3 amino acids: CASSHGLAENTQYF. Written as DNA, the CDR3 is TGTGCCAGCAGCCACGGACTAGCGGAAAATACGCAGTATTTT.

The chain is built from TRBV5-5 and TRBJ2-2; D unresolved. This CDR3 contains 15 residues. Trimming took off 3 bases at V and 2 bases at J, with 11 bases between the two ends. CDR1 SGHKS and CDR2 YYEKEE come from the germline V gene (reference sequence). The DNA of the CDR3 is TGTGCCAGCAGCTCTCCAAGCCGAAACACCGGGGAGCTGTTTTTT. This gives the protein CASSSPSRNTGELFF.

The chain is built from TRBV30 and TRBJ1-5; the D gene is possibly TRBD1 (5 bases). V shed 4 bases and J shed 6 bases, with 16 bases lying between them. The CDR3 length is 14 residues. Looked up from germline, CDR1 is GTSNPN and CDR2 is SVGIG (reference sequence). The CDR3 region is CAWTGGSLAQPQHF. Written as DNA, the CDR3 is TGTGCCTGGACCGGGGGGTCTTTGGCTCAGCCCCAGCATTTT.

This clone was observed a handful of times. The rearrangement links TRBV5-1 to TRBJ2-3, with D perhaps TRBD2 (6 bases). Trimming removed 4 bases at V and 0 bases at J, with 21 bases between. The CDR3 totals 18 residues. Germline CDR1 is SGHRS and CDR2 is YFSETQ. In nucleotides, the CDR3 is TGCGCCAGCAGCAGGCGCGCAGAACGAGGAGGGAGCACAGATACGCAGTATTTT. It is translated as CASSRRAERGGSTDTQYF.

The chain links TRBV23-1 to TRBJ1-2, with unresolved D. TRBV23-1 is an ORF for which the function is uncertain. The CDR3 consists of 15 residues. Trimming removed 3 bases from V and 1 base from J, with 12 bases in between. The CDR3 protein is CASSHFSSNNYGYTF. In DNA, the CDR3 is TGCGCCAGCAGTCATTTCTCGTCCAATAACTATGGCTACACCTTC.

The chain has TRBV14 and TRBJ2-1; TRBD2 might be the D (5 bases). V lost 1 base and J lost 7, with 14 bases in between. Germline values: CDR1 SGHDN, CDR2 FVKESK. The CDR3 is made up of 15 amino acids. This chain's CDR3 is CASSQVSAGRNEQFF. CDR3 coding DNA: TGTGCCAGCAGCCAAGTCTCCGCGGGCCGGAATGAGCAGTTCTTC.

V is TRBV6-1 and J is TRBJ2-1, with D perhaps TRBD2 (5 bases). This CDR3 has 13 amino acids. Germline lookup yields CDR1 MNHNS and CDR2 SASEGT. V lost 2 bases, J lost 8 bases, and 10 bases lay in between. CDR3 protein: CASSETLAYEQFF. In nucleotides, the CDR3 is TGTGCCAGCAGTGAAACCCTAGCCTATGAGCAGTTCTTC.

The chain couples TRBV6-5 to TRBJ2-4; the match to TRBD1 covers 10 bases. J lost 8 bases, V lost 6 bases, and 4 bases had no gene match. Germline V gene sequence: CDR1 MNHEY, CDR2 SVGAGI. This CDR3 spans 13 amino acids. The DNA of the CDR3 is TGTGCCAGCAGCAAGGACAGGGGGGACATTCAGTACTTC. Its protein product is CASSKDRGDIQYF.

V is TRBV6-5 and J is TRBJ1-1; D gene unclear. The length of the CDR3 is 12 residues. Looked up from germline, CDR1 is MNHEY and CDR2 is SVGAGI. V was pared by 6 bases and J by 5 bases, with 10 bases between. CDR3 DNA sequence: TGTGCCAGCAGCGGGGTGGGTACTGAAGCTTTCTTT. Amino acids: CASSGVGTEAFF.

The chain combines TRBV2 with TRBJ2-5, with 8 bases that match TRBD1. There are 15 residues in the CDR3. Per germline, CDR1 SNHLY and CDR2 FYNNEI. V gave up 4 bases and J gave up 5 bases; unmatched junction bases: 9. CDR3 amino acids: CASSVNPRQGETQYF. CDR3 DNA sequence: TGTGCCAGCAGTGTAAACCCCCGACAGGGGGAGACCCAGTACTTC. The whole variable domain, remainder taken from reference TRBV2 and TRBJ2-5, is EPEVTQTPSHQVTQMGQEVILRCVPISNHLYFYWYRQILGQKVEFLVSFYNNEISEKSEIFDDQFSVERPDGSNFTLKIRSTKLEDSAMYFCASSVNPRQGETQYFGPGTRLLVL.

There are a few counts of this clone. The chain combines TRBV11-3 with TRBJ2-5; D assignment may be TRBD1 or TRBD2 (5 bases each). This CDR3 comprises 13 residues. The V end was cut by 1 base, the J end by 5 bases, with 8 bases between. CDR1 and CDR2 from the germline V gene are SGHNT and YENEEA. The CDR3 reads CASSLAWGETQYF. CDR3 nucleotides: TGTGCCAGCAGCTTAGCCTGGGGGGAGACCCAGTACTTC.

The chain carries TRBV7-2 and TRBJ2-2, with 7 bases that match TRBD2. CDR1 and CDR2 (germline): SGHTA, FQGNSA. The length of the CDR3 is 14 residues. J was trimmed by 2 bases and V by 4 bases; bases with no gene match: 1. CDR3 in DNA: TGTGCCAGCAGCTCTAGCGGTAACACCGGGGAGCTGTTTTTT. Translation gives CASSSSGNTGELFF.

CDR3 residues: CAWSGDRGYEQYF. CDR3 sequence (DNA): TGTGCCTGGAGTGGGGACAGGGGCTACGAGCAGTACTTC. The genes are TRBV30 and TRBJ2-7; 10 positions agree with TRBD1. V shed 1 base and J 3 bases; nucleotides not matched to a gene: 0. CDR1 is GTSNPN and CDR2 is SVGIG in the germline V gene (reference sequence). This CDR3 has 13 amino acids. Filled out from reference TRBV30 and TRBJ2-7, the complete variable domain reads SQTIHQWPATLVQPVGSPLSLECTVEGTSNPNLYWYRQAAGRGLQLLFYSVGIGQISSEVPQNLSASRPQDRQFILSSKKLLLSDSGFYLCAWSGDRGYEQYFGPGTRLTVT.

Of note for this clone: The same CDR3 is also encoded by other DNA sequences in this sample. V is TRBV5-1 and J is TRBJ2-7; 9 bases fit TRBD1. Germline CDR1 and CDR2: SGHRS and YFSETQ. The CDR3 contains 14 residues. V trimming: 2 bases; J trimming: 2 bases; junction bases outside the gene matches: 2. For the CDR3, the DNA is TGCGCCAGCAGCTTACAGGGGGCTGCCTACGAGCAGTACTTC. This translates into CASSLQGAAYEQYF.

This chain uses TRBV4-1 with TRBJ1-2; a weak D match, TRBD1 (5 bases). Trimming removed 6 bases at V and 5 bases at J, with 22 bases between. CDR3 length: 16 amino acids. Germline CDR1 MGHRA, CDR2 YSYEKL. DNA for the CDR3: TGCGCCAGCAGGACTGCGCCGGGACTGAAGCATTATGGCTACACCTTC. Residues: CASRTAPGLKHYGYTF.